The next 11 T cell receptor beta chains were all read from a single sample in a study of control samples from healthy donors and cancer patients. The repertoire was sequenced with immunoSEQ multiplex PCR; TCRdb's copy has only in-frame clones and lacks some. The table has under 150,000 clones, about 94% seen once. What was sequenced was blood. The receptors derive from a man aged 25 to 40 in good health.

The rearrangement uses TRBV11-2 and TRBJ1-1, with D maybe TRBD1 (6 bases). Germline lookup yields CDR1 SGHAT and CDR2 FQNNGV. CDR3 length: 15 residues. Trimming removed 4 bases from V and 1 base from J, with 13 bases in between. In nucleotides, the CDR3 is TGTGCCAGCAGCTCCCAGGTAGGGGGGAACACTGAAGCTTTCTTT. Its translation: CASSSQVGGNTEAFF.

J is TRBJ1-2 and V is TRBV5-1, with TRBD1 matching 8 bases. J lost 8 bases, V lost 2 bases, and 8 bases had no gene match. The germline CDR1 and CDR2 sequences are SGHRS and YFSETQ. The CDR3 consists of 14 residues. The CDR3 DNA follows: TGCGCCAGCAGCTTAGGGACAGGAGCTCAGGGCTACACCTTC. Encoded protein: CASSLGTGAQGYTF.

This CDR3 reads CASSLIGQGVDATEAFF. CDR3 DNA: TGTGCCAGCAGCCTAATCGGACAGGGTGTCGATGCAACTGAAGCTTTCTTT. The rearrangement links TRBV7-3 to TRBJ1-1; 8 bases line up with TRBD1. Trimming took 5 bases from V and 5 from J; bases not matched to a gene: 16. Germline V gives CDR1 SGHTA, CDR2 FQGTGA. The CDR3 spans 17 residues.

This clone appeared a single time. This sequence joins TRBV6-5 and TRBJ2-7; either TRBD1 or TRBD2 may fit D (5 bases each). This CDR3 has 14 residues. V was trimmed by 6 bases and J by 5 bases, leaving 17 bases between them. Per the germline V gene, CDR1 is MNHEY and CDR2 is SVGAGI. The CDR3 loop reads CASRSRDPRHEQYF. DNA of the CDR3: TGTGCCAGCAGATCCCGGGACCCTCGCCACGAGCAGTACTTC.

This chain joins TRBV12-3 or TRBV12-4 and TRBJ1-1; a weak D match, TRBD1 (5 bases). Deletions cut 7 bases from V and 2 bases from J, with 11 bases between. CDR3 length: 13 residues. The chain's CDR3 is CASKKTENTEAFF. The DNA of the CDR3 is TGTGCCAGCAAGAAGACAGAAAACACTGAAGCTTTCTTT.

The rearrangement links TRBV5-1 to TRBJ2-3; D is ambiguous. Germline V gene sequence: CDR1 SGHRS, CDR2 YFSETQ. V lost 3 bases to trimming and J lost 4 bases, with 9 bases between them. CDR3 length equals 13 residues. The CDR3 bases are TGCGCCAGCAGCTACTCGGGCTCAGATACGCAGTATTTT. It translates to CASSYSGSDTQYF. Full variable domain (remainder filled in from reference TRBV5-1 and TRBJ2-3): KAGVTQTPRYLIKTRGQQVTLSCSPISGHRSVSWYQQTPGQGLQFLFEYFSETQRNKGNFPGRFSGRQFSNSRSEMNVSTLELGDSALYLCASSYSGSDTQYFGPGTRLTVL.

This clone was picked up one time. V is TRBV7-8 and J is TRBJ1-3; D is possibly TRBD1 (5 bases). CDR3 size: 15 residues. CDR1 and CDR2 from the germline V gene are SGHVS and FQNEAQ. With 3 bases removed from V and 0 bases from J, the gap between germline ends came to 9 bases. The CDR3 sequence: CASSFSRGSGNTIYF. The CDR3 DNA reads as TGTGCCAGCAGCTTTTCTAGGGGCTCTGGAAACACCATATATTTT.

The chain carries TRBV18 and TRBJ2-5, with 11 positions matching TRBD1. Trimming took 3 bases from V and 5 from J; bases not matched to a gene: 5. The V gene's germline CDR1 is KGHSH and CDR2 LQKENI. The CDR3 runs to 15 residues. In DNA, the CDR3 is TGTGCCAGCTCACCCTGGGGACAGGGGGGCGAGACCCAGTACTTC. Protein product: CASSPWGQGGETQYF.

V usage is TRBV7-2 and J usage is TRBJ1-2; 10 nucleotides agree with TRBD1. The germline V gene encodes CDR1 SGHTA and CDR2 FQGNSA. The CDR3 is 15 amino acids. V was clipped by 4 bases and J by 4 bases; unmatched bases: 6. In DNA form, the CDR3 reads TGTGCCAGCAGCTCCATGGACAGGGGGGGCTATGGCTACACCTTC. Translation gives CASSSMDRGGYGYTF. Using reference TRBV7-2 and TRBJ1-2 for the parts outside the CDR3, the full variable domain is GAGVSQSPSNKVTEKGKDVELRCDPISGHTALYWYRQSLGQGLEFLIYFQGNSAPDKSGLPSDRFSAERTGGSVSTLTIQRTQQEDSAVYLCASSSMDRGGYGYTFGSGTRLTVV.

The rearrangement uses TRBV5-1 and TRBJ1-5; D is unresolved. Germline-derived CDR1 and CDR2 are SGHRS and YFSETQ. The V end was cut by 0 bases, the J end by 3 bases, with 4 bases between. CDR3 length: 13 amino acids. The CDR3 bases are TGCGCCAGCAGCTTGGGGTACAATCAGCCCCAGCATTTT. It codes for CASSLGYNQPQHF.

This clone was counted once. The chain joins TRBV18 to TRBJ2-3; D might be TRBD2 (5 bases). Trimming left V 3 bases short and J 9 bases short, with 13 bases between. The CDR3 has 13 residues. Germline V CDR1 and CDR2: KGHSH, LQKENI. CDR3: CASSPMDLVTQYF. CDR3 nucleotide sequence: TGTGCCAGCTCACCGATGGACTTAGTGACGCAGTATTTT.